These 5 T cell receptor beta chains were all obtained from the same sample, sequenced in a study of blood T cell repertoires in COVID-19 (dated by TCRdb to 2018 to 2020). The library was produced with the immunoSEQ multiplex PCR assay. TCRdb re-hosts the immuneACCESS table, in-frame sequences only. Its copies lack some clones; in the studies checked, an unresolved V gene accounts for under half of them, and the cause for the rest is not known. Present in this sample are about 110,000 clones, more than 80% of which were seen just once. The ten largest clones capture 7.5% to 10% of the sample. The specimen sequenced was peripheral blood. The receptors shown here come from a woman between 70 and 85 years old with acute or convalescent COVID-19.

In the case of this clone: The sample contains more than one DNA sequence encoding this CDR3. The rearrangement links TRBV5-1 to TRBJ1-2; D not certain. Trimming cost V 0 bases and J 0 bases, with 6 bases left between them. The CDR3 has 14 amino acids. Looked up from germline, CDR1 is SGHRS and CDR2 is YFSETQ. This CDR3 reads CASSLDSANYGYTF. The CDR3 region has the DNA TGCGCCAGCAGCTTGGACTCCGCTAACTATGGCTACACCTTC.

The chain uses TRBV5-4 and TRBJ1-1; TRBD1 is a possible D gene (6 bases). V shed 4 bases and J shed 7 bases, with 23 bases lying between them. Germline V lookup: CDR1 SGHNT, CDR2 YYREEE (reference sequence). The CDR3 contains 16 residues. This CDR3 reads CASSPPGDRNFYEAFF. CDR3 DNA: TGTGCCAGCAGCCCCCCTGGAGACAGGAACTTTTATGAAGCTTTCTTT.

In this sample, this clone turned up once. The chain recombines TRBV7-7 with TRBJ1-5; D is ambiguous. The V gene's germline CDR1 is SSHAT and CDR2 FNYEAQ (reference sequence). Trimming stripped 0 bases from V and 7 bases from J, with 7 bases between. CDR3 size: 13 residues. CDR3 bases: TGTGCCAGCAGCTTAGCGCCGGGACAGCCCCAGCATTTT. It codes for CASSLAPGQPQHF.

In DNA, the CDR3 is TGTGCCAGCAGCCAAGAGGGGACAGGGCTTGGGGAGCAGTACTTC. Protein sequence: CASSQEGTGLGEQYF. The V gene is TRBV3-1 (or the pseudogene TRBV3-2), the J gene TRBJ2-7; 9 bases line up with TRBD1. J was trimmed by 7 bases and V by 0 bases; bases with no gene match: 7. This CDR3 contains 15 residues. Per the germline V gene, CDR1 is LGHDT and CDR2 is YNNKEL (reference sequence).

This rearrangement joins TRBV14 to TRBJ1-2; TRBD1 aligns across 7 bases. Looked up from germline, CDR1 is SGHDN and CDR2 is FVKESK. This CDR3 contains 15 residues. V trimming: 3 bases; J trimming: 4 bases; junction bases outside the gene matches: 8. The CDR3 sequence is CASSQGQRPFYGYTF. The CDR3 DNA reads as TGTGCCAGCAGCCAGGGACAGCGCCCATTCTATGGCTACACCTTC.